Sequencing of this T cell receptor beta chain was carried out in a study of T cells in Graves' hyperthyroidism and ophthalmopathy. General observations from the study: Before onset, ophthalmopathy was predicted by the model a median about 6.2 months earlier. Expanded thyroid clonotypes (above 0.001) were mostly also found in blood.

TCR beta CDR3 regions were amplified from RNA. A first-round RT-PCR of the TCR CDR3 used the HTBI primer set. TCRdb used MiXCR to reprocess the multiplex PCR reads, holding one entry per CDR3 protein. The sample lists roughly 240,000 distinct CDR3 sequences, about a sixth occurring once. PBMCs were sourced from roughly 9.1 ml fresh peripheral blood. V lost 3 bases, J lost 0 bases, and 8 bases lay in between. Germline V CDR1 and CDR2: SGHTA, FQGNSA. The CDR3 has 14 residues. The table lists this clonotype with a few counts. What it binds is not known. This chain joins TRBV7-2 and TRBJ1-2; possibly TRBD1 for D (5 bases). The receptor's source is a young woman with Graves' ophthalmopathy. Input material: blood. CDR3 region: CASSFSRANYGYTF. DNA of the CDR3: TGTGCCAGCAGCTTTTCCAGGGCTAACTATGGCTACACCTTC.